These T cell receptor beta chains were read from a single sample in a study of T cell responses to AZD1222 COVID-19 vaccine. Clones were read by immunoSEQ multiplex PCR, and TCRdb kept only the in-frame ones, dropping some. In the table there are about 110,000 clones, 87% of which are singletons. Here the sequenced sample was peripheral blood, taken on day 0 of AZD1222 vaccination. These receptors came from an adult in good health. CDR3s include the opening cysteine and the closing phenylalanine or tryptophan. The D gene is left open where the match is weak. A clone size is listed for some rows: how often the clone was seen (once, few, many), or a class if it is expanded.

TRBV5-1	.	TRBJ2-7	.	TGCGCCAGCAGCACGAGGGGGAATGGCGAGCAGTACTTC	CASSTRGNGEQYF
TRBV18	.	TRBJ1-5	.	TGTGCCAGCTCAGGGGGGAATCAGCCCCAGCATTTT	CASSGGNQPQHF
TRBV4-1	.	TRBJ2-1	once	TGCGCCAGCAGCCAAGGACGGAACAATGAGCAGTTCTTC	CASSQGRNNEQFF
TRBV9	.	TRBJ2-7	.	TGTGCCAGCAGCCCAGCTCTGAGCAACGAGCAGTACTTC	CASSPALSNEQYF
TRBV7-2	.	TRBJ1-4	few	TGTGCCAGCAGCGCCAGTACTAATGAAAAACTGTTTTTT	CASSASTNEKLFF
TRBV10-3	TRBD1	TRBJ1-4	.	TGTGCCATCAGTGAGACAGGGGAGACGGGTGAAAAACTGTTTTTT	CAISETGETGEKLFF
TRBV5-6	TRBD1	TRBJ1-6	.	TGTGCCAGCAGCTTGTTCCCCGGGACAGGGATAGATTCACCCCTCCACTTT	CASSLFPGTGIDSPLHF
TRBV2	.	TRBJ1-6	.	TGTGCCGGAAACAGGGTGTATAATTCACCCCTCCACTTT	CAGNRVYNSPLHF
TRBV4-2	.	TRBJ2-3	.	TGTGCCAGCAGCCAATCTTTAGCGGACACAGATACGCAGTATTTT	CASSQSLADTDTQYF
TRBV27	.	TRBJ2-7	.	TGTGCCAGCAGTTTTGGCCCGGTATGGGAGCAGTACTTC	CASSFGPVWEQYF
TRBV6-2/TRBV6-3	.	TRBJ2-6	.	TGTGCCAGCAGTCATAAGGGCTTGAGGGCCAACGTCCTGACTTTC	CASSHKGLRANVLTF
TRBV7-2	.	TRBJ2-3	.	TGTGCCAGCAGCACCGGAGATAGAGATACGCAGTATTTT	CASSTGDRDTQYF
TRBV7-2	.	TRBJ2-7	.	TGTGCCAGCGAGAAGGGGGGCACATACGAGCAGTACTTC	CASEKGGTYEQYF
TRBV6-5	.	TRBJ1-5	.	TGTGCCAGCAGTTCTGTGGGGGGTCAGCCCCAGCATTTT	CASSSVGGQPQHF
TRBV11-3	.	TRBJ2-1	few	TGTGCCAGCAGCCTTTTTGGAGGACTCGACTACAATGAGCAGTTCTTC	CASSLFGGLDYNEQFF
TRBV3-1/TRBV3-2	TRBD1	TRBJ1-1	.	TGTGCCAGCAGCCAAAGCTTAGGGGGCCGGAACACTGAAGCTTTCTTT	CASSQSLGGRNTEAFF
TRBV6-5	TRBD1	TRBJ1-2	once	TGTGCCAGCAGGATGACAGGGGACTATGGCTACACCTTC	CASRMTGDYGYTF
TRBV2	TRBD2	TRBJ2-3	.	TGTGCCAGCAGTGAACTAGCGGGAGTCGGCACAGATACGCAGTATTTT	CASSELAGVGTDTQYF
TRBV19	TRBD2	TRBJ2-3	.	TGTGCCAGTAGTATAGATCCCCCTAGCGGGAGTTTGGATACGCAGTATTTT	CASSIDPPSGSLDTQYF
TRBV7-2	.	TRBJ1-1	.	TGTGCCAGCAGCTCACCTTCTGGGGGGAACACTGAAGCTTTCTTT	CASSSPSGGNTEAFF
TRBV10-3	TRBD1	TRBJ1-6	.	TGTGCCATCAGTGATGGACAGGGAGATTCACCCCTCCACTTT	CAISDGQGDSPLHF
TRBV6-5	.	TRBJ1-2	.	TGTGCCAGCAGTTACTCGTGGATCTATGGCTACACCTTC	CASSYSWIYGYTF
TRBV7-9	.	TRBJ2-1	.	TGTGCCAGCAGCTTACGGGATCTCACCAACAATGAGCAGTTCTTC	CASSLRDLTNNEQFF
TRBV9	.	TRBJ2-1	.	TGTGCCAGCAGCGTAGTCTTAGAATACGGTGAGCAGTTCTTC	CASSVVLEYGEQFF
TRBV25-1	TRBD1	TRBJ1-2	.	TGTGCCAGCAGTGAGTCGAGGGGGCCTAACTATGGCTACACCTTC	CASSESRGPNYGYTF
TRBV3-1/TRBV3-2	.	TRBJ2-2	.	TGTGCCAGCAGCCCCATGGCTATAACCGGGGAGCTGTTTTTT	CASSPMAITGELFF
TRBV10-3	.	TRBJ2-1	.	TGTGCCATCAGTGAGGACCGCGGTGAGCAGTTCTTC	CAISEDRGEQFF
TRBV18	TRBD1	TRBJ1-3	.	TGTGCCAGCTCACTAGGACAGGGCTCTGGAAACACCATATATTTT	CASSLGQGSGNTIYF
TRBV19	TRBD1	TRBJ1-5	.	TGTGCCAGTAGTAAGGGGGGGGACAGATCTTATAGCAATCAGCCCCAGCATTTT	CASSKGGDRSYSNQPQHF
TRBV28	.	TRBJ1-1	.	TGTGCCAGCAGTTCCCCCACCAGGATCGAGAACACTGAAGCTTTCTTT	CASSSPTRIENTEAFF
TRBV12-2	.	TRBJ1-2	.	TGTGCAAGTCGACAAGGACACGGCGATGGCTACACCTTC	CASRQGHGDGYTF
TRBV18	TRBD1	TRBJ2-7	.	TGTGCCAGCTCACTTTTAAACAGGGGTAACGAGCAGTACTTC	CASSLLNRGNEQYF
TRBV6-5	.	TRBJ2-1	.	TGTGCCAGCAGTTACTTCGCGAGCTCCTACAATGAGCAGTTCTTC	CASSYFASSYNEQFF
TRBV6-4	TRBD1	TRBJ1-1	few	TGTGCCAGCAGCGAATCACAGGGGGGTAGCACTGAAGCTTTCTTT	CASSESQGGSTEAFF
TRBV12-3/TRBV12-4	.	TRBJ2-3	.	TGTGCCAGCAACCAGGGACATGCAGATACGCAGTATTTT	CASNQGHADTQYF
TRBV2	TRBD1	TRBJ2-1	.	TGTGCCAGCAGTGTCGACAGGGGAACCTACAATGAGCAGTTCTTC	CASSVDRGTYNEQFF
TRBV29-1	TRBD1	TRBJ1-4	.	TGCAGCGTCCGGCCTACAGGGGGGGCTAATGAAAAACTGTTTTTT	CSVRPTGGANEKLFF
TRBV18	.	TRBJ1-4	.	TGTGCCAGCTCACGGGCAGCTAATGAAAAACTGTTTTTT	CASSRAANEKLFF
TRBV10-2	TRBD2	TRBJ2-7	.	TGCGCCAGCGGCGGGGGGGCCGGGGAGCAGTACTTC	CASGGGAGEQYF
TRBV7-9	.	TRBJ2-2	few	TGTGCCAGCAGCTTATCCGGGGAGCTGTTTTTT	CASSLSGELFF
TRBV10-3	.	TRBJ2-5	once	TGTGCCATCAGTGAGTCGAGGGGCAGGGAGACCCAGTACTTC	CAISESRGRETQYF
TRBV10-3	.	TRBJ2-3	.	TGTGCCATCAGCAGAGAGGCGGGCGCGGATACGCAGTATTTT	CAISREAGADTQYF
TRBV18	.	TRBJ1-6	.	TGTGCCAGCTCACGAGCAAATTCACCCCTCCACTTT	CASSRANSPLHF
TRBV2	.	TRBJ1-5	.	TGTGCCAGCAGTGTTTTCAGGGTCAGCAATCAGCCCCAGCATTTT	CASSVFRVSNQPQHF
TRBV6-6	.	TRBJ1-1	once	TGTGCCAGCAGTTATACAGGGCAACTGAACACTGAAGCTTTCTTT	CASSYTGQLNTEAFF
TRBV7-2	.	TRBJ1-3	.	TGTGCCAGCAGCCCTGGGGGATCTGGAAACACCATATATTTT	CASSPGGSGNTIYF
TRBV6-6	TRBD1	TRBJ1-2	.	TGTGCCAGCAGTTACCCGGGACAGGGGGCTTGGGGCTACACCTTC	CASSYPGQGAWGYTF
TRBV12-3/TRBV12-4	.	TRBJ1-5	once	TGTGCCAGCAGCGGGGGAAGCAATCAGCCCCAGCATTTT	CASSGGSNQPQHF
TRBV29-1	.	TRBJ2-3	.	TGCAGCGTTGAGAATCGGGGGAATACAGATACGCAGTATTTT	CSVENRGNTDTQYF
TRBV7-6	.	TRBJ1-5	.	TGTGCCAGCAGCCGGGAGGTTACAGGGTCGGCCCAGCATTTT	CASSREVTGSAQHF
TRBV7-6	TRBD2	TRBJ2-3	.	TGTGCCAGCAGCTTGGACGGGACTAGCGGGAGCACAGATACGCAGTATTTT	CASSLDGTSGSTDTQYF
TRBV10-3	TRBD1	TRBJ1-2	.	TGTGCCATCAGTGAGGCAGGGACAGATTATGGCTACACCTTC	CAISEAGTDYGYTF
TRBV28	.	TRBJ1-5	.	TGTGCCAGTGGTGGGCAGGAGTTTTATAGCAATCAGCCCCAGCATTTT	CASGGQEFYSNQPQHF
TRBV3-1/TRBV3-2	.	TRBJ1-6	.	TGTGCCAGCAGCCAAGGGACGGAGAATTCACCCCTCCACTTT	CASSQGTENSPLHF
TRBV10-3	.	TRBJ1-1	.	TGTGCCATCAGTGATGCCCTGAGACGGGGAGGGACTGAAGCTTTCTTT	CAISDALRRGGTEAFF
TRBV28	.	TRBJ1-2	.	TGTGCCAGCACCGGGACCTATGGCTACACCTTC	CASTGTYGYTF
TRBV5-1	TRBD1	TRBJ1-3	.	TGCGCCAGCAGCTCGTCCCAGGGGGCCAATGGAAACACCATATATTTT	CASSSSQGANGNTIYF
TRBV6-5	.	TRBJ1-1	.	TGTGCCAGCAGCTCCGGGGGGAACATGAACACTGAAGCTTTCTTT	CASSSGGNMNTEAFF
TRBV10-3	TRBD1	TRBJ1-2	.	TGTGCCATCAGTGAGTCCGGACAGGCTGCTAACTATGGCTACACCTTC	CAISESGQAANYGYTF